This T cell receptor (beta chain) was sequenced in a study of cytomegalovirus exposure and HLA in healthy donors. Overall study findings and caveats: Excluded were some V segments that proved indistinguishable, including TRBV6-2 and TRBV6-3. In an earlier analysis, in fewer than 700 donors, most V segments appeared productive either ~87% or ~30% of the time. Associated with cytomegalovirus, according to the listing, were 170 or so TCR beta chains.

This CDR3 is 14 amino acids long. CDR1 and CDR2 from the germline V gene are SGHTA and FQGNSA. V was clipped by 1 base and J by 4 bases, with 10 bases between them. A word on this clone: Its target is unknown.

This PCR relied on a set of 60 Vbeta primers and 13 Jbeta primers. Per the authors' pipeline: Some 10 million shared chains were among the about 80 million unique TCR beta chains that a later analysis counted. Assay used: immunoSEQ multiplex PCR; TCRdb lists only in-frame clones, some missing. The V and J calls and clone size were taken over from that table, and D and trimming were inferred from the DNA. The table records about 130,000 clones, approximately 80% of them present only once. The sequenced sample was PBMCs. This sequence was found in a woman aged 40 to 50 in good health and CMV-seropositive. The chain is built from TRBV7-2 and TRBJ2-5; possible D gene TRBD1, 7 bases. CDR3 protein: CASSLVQGGETQYF. The CDR3 nucleotides read TGTGCCAGCAGCTTAGTGCAGGGGGGAGAGACCCAGTACTTC.